The entry below describes one TCR beta chain. As yet, its antigen is unknown. The sample originates from a study of CD8 T cells in ankylosing spondylitis. Points from the study as a whole: What seemed typical of ankylosing spondylitis blood was a TCR beta motif built from about 8 highly homologous variants.

Scientists made TCR beta libraries using quantitative 5'-RACE with molecular barcodes. MiXCR, applied by TCRdb to the 5' RACE reads, yields one record per CDR3 protein. In the table there are around 250,000 distinct CDR3 sequences, roughly 32% of which are singletons. The germline gives CDR1 MNHNS, CDR2 SASEGT. The length of the CDR3 is 16 residues. V dropped 6 bases and J dropped 0; count of bases not matched to a gene: 7. This TCR came from a male donor with ankylosing spondylitis or in good health (not recorded which). What was sequenced was blood, either unsorted or a sorted T cell fraction (not recorded which). The V and J genes are TRBV6-1 and TRBJ1-4, with TRBD1 matching 7 bases. CDR3 sequence reads: CASSAGQVATNEKLFF. The CDR3 nucleotides read TGTGCCAGCAGCGCAGGACAGGTTGCAACTAATGAAAAACTGTTTTTT.